The 19 T cell receptor beta chains below were found in one sample sequenced in a study of T cells expressing NK-cell markers. TCRdb re-called the 5' RACE reads and catalogs CDR3 proteins one per entry, DNA excluded. This listing includes under 600,000 distinct CDR3 sequences. Sequenced material: blood T cells: a sorted CD56 or NKG2C T cell subset, CD4+ or CD8+ T cells, or bulk PBMC T cells (not recorded which). These receptors were collected from a woman aged 45-65 years in good health.

V gene TRBV5-1 combines with J gene TRBJ1-2; the TRBD1 assignment by TCRdb is unverifiable without DNA. This CDR3 is 15 amino acids long. Germline CDR1 and CDR2: SGHRS and YFSETQ. CDR3 in amino acids: CASTRSGTGNYGYTF.

CDR3 region: CASSPSTGGNTEAFF. The J gene is TRBJ1-1, the V gene TRBV18; TCRdb's assignment of TRBD1 cannot be checked, as there is no DNA. This CDR3 is 15 amino acids long. The V gene's germline CDR1 is KGHSH and CDR2 LQKENI.

The V and J genes are TRBV3-1 and TRBJ1-6; TCRdb lists TRBD1, though no DNA is available to test this call. Germline V gene sequence: CDR1 LGHDT, CDR2 YNNKEL (reference sequence). The CDR3 has 14 residues. CDR3 sequence: CASSQTGGFSPLHF.

CDR3 protein: CASNLDSAYNEQFF. The chain couples TRBV7-8 to TRBJ2-1. The length of the CDR3 is 14 residues. The V gene's germline CDR1 is SGHVS and CDR2 FQNEAQ.

V is TRBV18 and J is TRBJ1-3. Germline-derived CDR1 and CDR2 are KGHSH and LQKENI. The CDR3 spans 15 residues. CDR3 sequence: CASSPLRGPGNTIYF.

This sequence joins TRBV29-1 and TRBJ1-1. The CDR3 runs 12 residues. Germline CDR1 and CDR2: SQVTM and ANQGSEA. CDR3 sequence reads: CSVENVEQWAFF.

This chain links TRBV5-1 with TRBJ2-7; TCRdb names TRBD2, which stays unverified in the absence of DNA. The CDR3 sequence is 15 residues long. Germline V gene lookup returns CDR1 SGHRS and CDR2 YFSETQ. CDR3 residues: CASSRTSGSDYEQYF.

This chain uses TRBV4-1 with TRBJ2-2; TCRdb's D call, TRBD1, is unchecked because there is no DNA. Germline V lookup: CDR1 MGHRA, CDR2 YSYEKL. There are 17 residues in the CDR3. The CDR3 reads CASSQLRLGDRGRELFF.

This chain joins TRBV9 and TRBJ1-2; with no DNA, the TCRdb D assignment of TRBD1 cannot be verified. In germline, CDR1 is SGDLS, CDR2 YYNGEE. The CDR3 has 17 residues. The chain's CDR3 is CASSVARQGVQSYGYTF.

The chain couples TRBV10-2 to TRBJ1-1; TCRdb outputs TRBD1, but without DNA this stays unchecked. This CDR3 region has 12 residues. Germline V lookup: CDR1 WSHSY, CDR2 SAAADI. This CDR3 is CASTRGDTEAFF.

The gene calls are TRBV12-5 and TRBJ2-7; the TCRdb D gene call, TRBD2, has no DNA to confirm it. The CDR3 spans 14 residues. Looked up from germline, CDR1 is LGHNT and CDR2 is FRNRAP. The CDR3 reads CASLGGGLPYEQYF. Complete variable domain (other parts from reference TRBV12-5 and TRBJ2-7): DARVTQTPRHKVTEMGQEVTMRCQPILGHNTVFWYRQTMMQGLELLAYFRNRAPLDDSGMPKDRFSAEMPDATLATLKIQPSEPRDSAVYFCASLGGGLPYEQYFGPGTRLTVT.

The V call is TRBV2, the J call TRBJ2-1. The CDR3 runs to 14 residues. Germline V CDR1 and CDR2: SNHLY, FYNNEI. The chain's CDR3 is CASSGGSSYNEQFF.

J is TRBJ2-5 and V is TRBV11-2. The CDR3 covers 14 residues. Per germline, CDR1 SGHAT and CDR2 FQNNGV. The CDR3 sequence: CASSSQAMGETQYF.

The chain employs TRBV4-1 and TRBJ2-4; TCRdb's D call of TRBD1 is untestable without DNA. The CDR3 loop spans 15 amino acids. Germline V lookup: CDR1 MGHRA, CDR2 YSYEKL. CDR3 sequence reads: CASSQVGGSKNIQYF.

This chain uses TRBV12-3 or TRBV12-4 with TRBJ2-1; lacking DNA, the TRBD2 call made by TCRdb goes unchecked. This CDR3 is 15 amino acids long. CDR3 in amino acids: CASSPNVRGSNEQFF.

The V and J genes are TRBV20-1 and TRBJ2-5; TCRdb designates TRBD1, a call that cannot be tested without DNA. The CDR3 sequence is 12 residues long. CDR1 is DFQATT and CDR2 is SNEGSKA in the germline V gene (reference sequence). This CDR3 reads CSARGFVQGQYF.

V and J are TRBV20-1 and TRBJ2-1; lacking DNA, the TRBD1 call made by TCRdb goes unchecked. The CDR3 runs 16 residues. Germline V CDR1 and CDR2: DFQATT, SNEGSKA (reference sequence). CDR3 sequence: CSARSPSRETISEQFF.

The CDR3 reads CASSPTGVGYNEQFF. This rearrangement joins TRBV3-1 to TRBJ2-1; TCRdb's assignment of TRBD1 cannot be checked, as there is no DNA. CDR3 length: 15 amino acids. In germline, CDR1 is LGHDT, CDR2 YNNKEL (reference sequence).

The rearrangement links TRBV4-1 to TRBJ1-5; TCRdb's D call, TRBD1, is unchecked because there is no DNA. CDR1 is MGHRA, CDR2 YSYEKL, per germline. This CDR3 has 14 residues. CDR3 amino acids: CASSRGVINQPQHF.